These T cell receptor beta chains were read from a single sample in a study of Ad26.COV2.S vaccination and SARS-CoV-2 variants. Libraries were prepared by immunoSEQ multiplex PCR; TCRdb keeps only in-frame clonotypes and omits some of them. The repertoire has some 520,000 clones, 87% of them found once; the top ten carry roughly 13%. The starting material was peripheral blood, obtained in a trial of Ad26.COV2.S vaccine versus placebo. The origin of the receptors is a person between 18 and 60 years old who received the Ad26.COV2.S COVID-19 vaccine or a placebo. Both conserved end residues are part of each CDR3. The order of the fields is clone size, D gene, V gene, J gene, CDR3 protein, CDR3 DNA. D genes are given only for firm matches. Some rows have no size entry. The others give once, few or many, or a class for an expanded clone.

>-|-|TRBV30|TRBJ1-2
CAWQQGWGYTF
TGTGCCTGGCAGCAGGGGTGGGGCTACACCTTC
>-|-|TRBV28|TRBJ2-7
CASSRRLYEQYF
TGTGCCAGCAGTCGACGGCTCTACGAGCAGTACTTC
>-|-|TRBV29-1|TRBJ1-4
CSVGLGTNEKLFF
TGCAGCGTTGGTCTCGGAACTAATGAAAAACTGTTTTTT
>-|-|TRBV5-1|TRBJ2-1
CASSLSAQYNEQFF
TGCGCCAGCAGCTTGTCGGCCCAGTACAATGAGCAGTTCTTC
>-|TRBD2|TRBV27|TRBJ2-7
CASSLAIGLVGRYEQYF
TGTGCCAGCAGTTTAGCTATAGGACTAGTCGGGCGTTACGAGCAGTACTTC
>-|-|TRBV9|TRBJ1-3
CASSVDSPGNTIYF
TGTGCCAGCAGCGTCGACAGTCCAGGAAACACCATATATTTT
>-|-|TRBV28|TRBJ2-3
CASSRWDTQYF
TGTGCCAGCAGCCGTTGGGATACGCAGTATTTT
>-|TRBD2|TRBV7-2|TRBJ2-7
CASSLATSGSLEQYF
TGTGCCAGCAGCTTAGCAACTAGCGGGAGTCTCGAGCAGTACTTC
>-|-|TRBV20-1|TRBJ1-1
CSASRTAEAFF
TGCAGTGCTAGCCGGACAGCTGAAGCTTTCTTT
>-|-|TRBV30|TRBJ2-3
CAWSVGARSTDTQYF
TGTGCCTGGAGTGTAGGGGCTAGAAGCACAGATACGCAGTATTTT
>-|-|TRBV19|TRBJ1-5
CASSEAGFLQPQHF
TGTGCCAGTAGCGAGGCAGGGTTCCTGCAGCCCCAGCATTTT
>-|-|TRBV3-1/TRBV3-2|TRBJ2-7
CASSQGLQETYEQYF
TGTGCCAGCAGCCAAGGGTTACAGGAGACCTACGAGCAGTACTTC
>-|-|TRBV29-1|TRBJ1-4
CSAVQGTNEKLFF
TGCAGCGCCGTTCAGGGGACTAATGAAAAACTGTTTTTT
>once|-|TRBV3-1/TRBV3-2|TRBJ2-7
CASSPTRNYEQYF
TGTGCCAGCAGCCCGACTAGAAATTACGAGCAGTACTTC